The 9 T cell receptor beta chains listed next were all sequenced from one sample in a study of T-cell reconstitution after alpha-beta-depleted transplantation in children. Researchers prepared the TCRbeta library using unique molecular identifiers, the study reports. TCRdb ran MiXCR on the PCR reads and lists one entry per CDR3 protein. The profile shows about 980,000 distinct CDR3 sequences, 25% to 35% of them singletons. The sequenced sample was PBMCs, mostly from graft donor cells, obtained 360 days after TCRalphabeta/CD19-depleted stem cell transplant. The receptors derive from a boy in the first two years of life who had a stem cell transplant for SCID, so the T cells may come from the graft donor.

CDR3 in DNA: TGCAGCGTTGCAGACTCGGCCTTTGGGACCCAGTACTTC. Translated, it gives CSVADSAFGTQYF. The V gene is TRBV29-1, the J gene TRBJ2-5; D is unclear. V lost 4 bases to trimming and J lost 7 bases, with 16 bases between them. CDR1 SQVTM and CDR2 ANQGSEA come from the germline V gene. The CDR3 length is 13 residues.

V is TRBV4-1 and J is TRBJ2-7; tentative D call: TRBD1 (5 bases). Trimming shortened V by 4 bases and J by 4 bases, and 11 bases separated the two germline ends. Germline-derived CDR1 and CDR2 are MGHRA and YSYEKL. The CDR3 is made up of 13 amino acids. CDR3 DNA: TGCGCCAGCAGCCGAGGACAAGATTACGAGCAGTACTTC. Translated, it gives CASSRGQDYEQYF.

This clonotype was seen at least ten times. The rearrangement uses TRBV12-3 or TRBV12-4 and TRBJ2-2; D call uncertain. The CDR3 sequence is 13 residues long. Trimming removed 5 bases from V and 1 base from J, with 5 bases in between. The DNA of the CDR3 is TGTGCCAGCAGTCCCCAGAACACCGGGGAGCTGTTTTTT. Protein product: CASSPQNTGELFF.

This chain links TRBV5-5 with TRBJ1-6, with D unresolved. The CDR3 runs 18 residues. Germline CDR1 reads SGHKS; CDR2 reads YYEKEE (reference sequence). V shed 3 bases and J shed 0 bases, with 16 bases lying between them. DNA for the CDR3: TGTGCCAGCAGCTATGATTGGCGGAAGAGCTCCTATAATTCACCCCTCCACTTT. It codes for CASSYDWRKSSYNSPLHF.

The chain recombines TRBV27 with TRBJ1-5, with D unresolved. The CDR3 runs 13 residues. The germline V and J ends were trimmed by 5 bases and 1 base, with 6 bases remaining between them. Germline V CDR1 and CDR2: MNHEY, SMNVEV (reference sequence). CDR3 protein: CASSVRSNQPQHF. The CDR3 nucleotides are TGTGCCAGCAGTGTCAGGAGCAATCAGCCCCAGCATTTT.

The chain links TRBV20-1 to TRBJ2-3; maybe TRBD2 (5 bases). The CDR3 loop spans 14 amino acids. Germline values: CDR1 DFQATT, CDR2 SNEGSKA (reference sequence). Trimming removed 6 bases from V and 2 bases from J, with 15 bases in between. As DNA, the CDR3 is TGCAGTGCGAGCCGAGGAGGCCCCACAGATACGCAGTATTTT. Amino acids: CSASRGGPTDTQYF.

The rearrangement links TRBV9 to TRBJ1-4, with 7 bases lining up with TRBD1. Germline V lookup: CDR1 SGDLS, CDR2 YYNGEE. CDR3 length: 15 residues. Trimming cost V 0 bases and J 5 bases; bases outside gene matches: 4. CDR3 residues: CASSVDPGGNEKLFF. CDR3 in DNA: TGTGCCAGCAGCGTAGATCCAGGGGGGAATGAAAAACTGTTTTTT.

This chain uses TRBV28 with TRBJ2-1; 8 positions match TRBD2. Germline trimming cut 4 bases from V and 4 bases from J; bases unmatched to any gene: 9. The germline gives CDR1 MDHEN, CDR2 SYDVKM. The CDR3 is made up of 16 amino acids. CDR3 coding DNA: TGTGCCAGCAGTTACCTCACTAGCGGCATTTACAATGAGCAGTTCTTC. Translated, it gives CASSYLTSGIYNEQFF.

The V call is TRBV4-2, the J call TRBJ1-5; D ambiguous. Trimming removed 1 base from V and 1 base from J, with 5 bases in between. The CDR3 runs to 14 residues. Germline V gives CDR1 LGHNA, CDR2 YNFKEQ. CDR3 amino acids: CASSQVKSNQPQHF. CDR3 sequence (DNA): TGTGCCAGCAGCCAAGTCAAGAGCAATCAGCCCCAGCATTTT.